A selection of T cell receptor beta chains follows, all from one sample in a study of naive and memory T cell subsets. TCRdb reprocessed the UMI-ligation and nested PCR reads with MiXCR, giving one entry per CDR3 protein. The sample lists under 150,000 distinct CDR3 sequences, approximately 17% occurring once. Sequenced sample: naive CD4+ T cells from blood. These receptors all come from a human donor in good health. Each CDR3 is given with its conserved first and last residue. D genes are given only for firm matches. The size of a clone is reported for some rows only, either as once, few or many, or as a class for expanded clones.

clone_size: .; j_call: TRBJ2-7; cdr3_length: 14; d_call: TRBD2; v_call: TRBV7-9; cdr3_aa: CASSFQAGIYEQYF; cdr3_nt: TGTGCCAGCAGCTTTCAAGCGGGAATATACGAGCAGTACTTC
clone_size: .; j_call: TRBJ2-5; cdr3_length: 11; d_call: .; v_call: TRBV30; cdr3_aa: CLPDSKETQYF; cdr3_nt: TGTCTCCCGGACAGTAAAGAGACCCAGTACTTC
clone_size: few; j_call: TRBJ2-1; cdr3_length: 16; d_call: .; v_call: TRBV4-2; cdr3_aa: CASSQDHTGSYNEQFF; cdr3_nt: TGTGCCAGCAGCCAAGATCACACGGGATCCTACAATGAGCAGTTCTTC
clone_size: many; j_call: TRBJ2-3; cdr3_length: 14; d_call: TRBD2; v_call: TRBV20-1; cdr3_aa: CSPRPAGRTDTQYF; cdr3_nt: TGCAGTCCTCGGCCAGCGGGACGCACAGATACGCAGTATTTT
clone_size: .; j_call: TRBJ2-3; cdr3_length: 15; d_call: .; v_call: TRBV25-1; cdr3_aa: CASSEGGASTDTQYF; cdr3_nt: TGTGCCAGCAGTGAAGGTGGTGCTAGCACAGATACGCAGTATTTT
clone_size: few; j_call: TRBJ2-3; cdr3_length: 20; d_call: TRBD2; v_call: TRBV28; cdr3_aa: CASSPKGFSSGRILTDTQYF; cdr3_nt: TGTGCCAGCAGTCCAAAGGGGTTCTCTAGCGGGAGAATTTTGACAGATACGCAGTATTTT
clone_size: many; j_call: TRBJ2-3; cdr3_length: 12; d_call: .; v_call: TRBV7-2; cdr3_aa: CASSLGPDTQYF; cdr3_nt: TGTGCCAGCAGCTTGGGTCCAGATACGCAGTATTTT
clone_size: few; j_call: TRBJ2-3; cdr3_length: 18; d_call: TRBD2; v_call: TRBV7-2; cdr3_aa: CASSSAPGLAARGDTQYF; cdr3_nt: TGTGCCAGCAGCTCCGCCCCGGGACTAGCGGCGCGGGGGGATACGCAGTATTTT
clone_size: .; j_call: TRBJ1-5; cdr3_length: 15; d_call: .; v_call: TRBV20-1; cdr3_aa: CSARGPGAQTQPQHF; cdr3_nt: TGCAGTGCTAGAGGTCCTGGGGCCCAGACTCAGCCCCAGCATTTT
clone_size: .; j_call: TRBJ2-7; cdr3_length: 12; d_call: .; v_call: TRBV6-2/TRBV6-3; cdr3_aa: CASSYRSYEQYF; cdr3_nt: TGTGCCAGCAGTTACCGGAGTTACGAGCAGTACTTC
clone_size: few; j_call: TRBJ1-1; cdr3_length: 12; d_call: .; v_call: TRBV15; cdr3_aa: CATSREGTEAFF; cdr3_nt: TGTGCCACCAGCAGAGAGGGGACTGAAGCTTTCTTT
clone_size: .; j_call: TRBJ2-7; cdr3_length: 16; d_call: TRBD2; v_call: TRBV5-1; cdr3_aa: CASSLRGGGNSYEQYF; cdr3_nt: TGCGCCAGCAGCCTCCGGGGCGGGGGGAATTCCTACGAGCAGTACTTC
clone_size: few; j_call: TRBJ2-1; cdr3_length: 12; d_call: .; v_call: TRBV18; cdr3_aa: CASSPRDNEQFF; cdr3_nt: TGTGCCAGCTCACCACGTGACAATGAGCAGTTCTTC
clone_size: .; j_call: TRBJ1-3; cdr3_length: 14; d_call: .; v_call: TRBV13; cdr3_aa: CASSLEGYGNTIYF; cdr3_nt: TGTGCCAGCAGCTTAGAAGGTTATGGAAACACCATATATTTT
clone_size: many; j_call: TRBJ2-7; cdr3_length: 14; d_call: .; v_call: TRBV25-1; cdr3_aa: CASSEPGTAPEQYF; cdr3_nt: TGTGCCAGCAGTGAACCCGGGACGGCCCCCGAGCAGTACTTC
clone_size: few; j_call: TRBJ2-5; cdr3_length: 13; d_call: .; v_call: TRBV18; cdr3_aa: CASSPVFGETQYF; cdr3_nt: TGTGCCAGCTCACCGGTGTTCGGAGAGACCCAGTACTTC
clone_size: few; j_call: TRBJ2-7; cdr3_length: 15; d_call: .; v_call: TRBV18; cdr3_aa: CASSAGQTSSYEQYF; cdr3_nt: TGTGCCAGCTCAGCGGGACAAACCAGCTCCTACGAGCAGTACTTC
clone_size: .; j_call: TRBJ2-7; cdr3_length: 14; d_call: .; v_call: TRBV6-2/TRBV6-3; cdr3_aa: CASSYRAGPYEQYF; cdr3_nt: TGTGCCAGCAGTTACCGCGCAGGCCCCTACGAGCAGTACTTC
clone_size: .; j_call: TRBJ1-5; cdr3_length: 15; d_call: TRBD1; v_call: TRBV29-1; cdr3_aa: CSVRLGTGSNQPQHF; cdr3_nt: TGCAGCGTTCGGTTGGGGACAGGAAGCAATCAGCCCCAGCATTTT
clone_size: .; j_call: TRBJ2-7; cdr3_length: 14; d_call: .; v_call: TRBV20-1; cdr3_aa: CSAREGGRGYEQYF; cdr3_nt: TGCAGTGCTAGAGAGGGGGGCAGGGGCTACGAGCAGTACTTC
clone_size: .; j_call: TRBJ2-7; cdr3_length: 16; d_call: .; v_call: TRBV7-9; cdr3_aa: CASSRWRGQGDHEQYF; cdr3_nt: TGTGCCAGCAGCCGTTGGCGGGGGCAGGGGGACCACGAGCAGTACTTC
clone_size: .; j_call: TRBJ2-7; cdr3_length: 13; d_call: .; v_call: TRBV18; cdr3_aa: CASSPSVDYEQYF; cdr3_nt: TGTGCCAGCTCACCATCTGTGGACTACGAGCAGTACTTC
clone_size: .; j_call: TRBJ2-3; cdr3_length: 18; d_call: .; v_call: TRBV12-3/TRBV12-4; cdr3_aa: CASTSGLGATESTDTQYF; cdr3_nt: TGTGCCAGCACTTCGGGGCTTGGCGCGACAGAGAGCACAGATACGCAGTATTTT
clone_size: few; j_call: TRBJ2-3; cdr3_length: 15; d_call: TRBD2; v_call: TRBV12-3/TRBV12-4; cdr3_aa: CASSLRREGTDTQYF; cdr3_nt: TGTGCCAGCAGTTTAAGGCGGGAGGGCACAGATACGCAGTATTTT
clone_size: .; j_call: TRBJ2-1; cdr3_length: 12; d_call: .; v_call: TRBV5-1; cdr3_aa: CASIGLWNEQFF; cdr3_nt: TGCGCCAGCATCGGACTCTGGAATGAGCAGTTCTTC
clone_size: .; j_call: TRBJ2-1; cdr3_length: 15; d_call: TRBD2; v_call: TRBV19; cdr3_aa: CASSIGLAGVDEQFF; cdr3_nt: TGTGCCAGTAGTATAGGGCTAGCGGGAGTCGATGAGCAGTTCTTC
clone_size: few; j_call: TRBJ2-3; cdr3_length: 14; d_call: TRBD2; v_call: TRBV6-2/TRBV6-3; cdr3_aa: CASNQGLYTDTQYF; cdr3_nt: TGTGCCAGCAACCAGGGACTATACACAGATACGCAGTATTTT
clone_size: few; j_call: TRBJ1-4; cdr3_length: 16; d_call: .; v_call: TRBV6-6; cdr3_aa: CASSRVDRTLNEKLFF; cdr3_nt: TGTGCCAGCAGTCGAGTCGACAGGACCCTTAATGAAAAACTGTTTTTT
clone_size: .; j_call: TRBJ2-7; cdr3_length: 14; d_call: .; v_call: TRBV10-2; cdr3_aa: CASRLGPSQGEQYF; cdr3_nt: TGCGCCAGCAGGTTAGGACCATCCCAGGGTGAGCAGTACTTC
clone_size: few; j_call: TRBJ1-2; cdr3_length: 15; d_call: .; v_call: TRBV7-9; cdr3_aa: CASSLSLGRTNGYTF; cdr3_nt: TGTGCCAGCAGCTTAAGTCTGGGACGGACTAATGGCTACACCTTC
clone_size: few; j_call: TRBJ2-2; cdr3_length: 14; d_call: .; v_call: TRBV10-3; cdr3_aa: CAISINLGDGELFF; cdr3_nt: TGTGCCATCAGTATTAATCTGGGGGACGGGGAGCTGTTTTTT
clone_size: .; j_call: TRBJ2-1; cdr3_length: 16; d_call: TRBD1; v_call: TRBV24-1; cdr3_aa: CATSDPPGQGRDEQFF; cdr3_nt: TGTGCCACCAGTGATCCCCCGGGACAGGGACGCGATGAGCAGTTCTTC
clone_size: few; j_call: TRBJ1-1; cdr3_length: 14; d_call: TRBD1; v_call: TRBV6-2/TRBV6-3; cdr3_aa: CASSWDRKNTEAFF; cdr3_nt: TGTGCCAGCAGTTGGGACAGAAAGAACACTGAAGCTTTCTTT
clone_size: .; j_call: TRBJ2-3; cdr3_length: 14; d_call: .; v_call: TRBV9; cdr3_aa: CASSVGQGMDTQYF; cdr3_nt: TGTGCCAGCAGCGTAGGCCAGGGGATGGATACGCAGTATTTT
clone_size: few; j_call: TRBJ1-1; cdr3_length: 12; d_call: .; v_call: TRBV12-3/TRBV12-4; cdr3_aa: CASSFSNTEAFF; cdr3_nt: TGTGCCAGCAGTTTCAGTAACACTGAAGCTTTCTTT
clone_size: few; j_call: TRBJ1-1; cdr3_length: 12; d_call: TRBD1; v_call: TRBV20-1; cdr3_aa: CSAETGVAEAFF; cdr3_nt: TGCAGTGCTGAAACAGGGGTCGCTGAAGCTTTCTTT
clone_size: few; j_call: TRBJ2-5; cdr3_length: 14; d_call: TRBD1; v_call: TRBV12-3/TRBV12-4; cdr3_aa: CASNPGQGLETQYF; cdr3_nt: TGTGCCAGCAACCCGGGACAGGGATTAGAGACCCAGTACTTC
clone_size: few; j_call: TRBJ2-1; cdr3_length: 15; d_call: TRBD2; v_call: TRBV7-3; cdr3_aa: CASSPGLAGVNEQFF; cdr3_nt: TGTGCCAGCAGCCCCGGACTAGCGGGAGTGAATGAGCAGTTCTTC
clone_size: .; j_call: TRBJ2-3; cdr3_length: 17; d_call: TRBD2; v_call: TRBV28; cdr3_aa: CASSPGTSVASTDTQYF; cdr3_nt: TGTGCCAGCAGTCCCGGGACTAGCGTAGCTAGCACAGATACGCAGTATTTT
clone_size: few; j_call: TRBJ1-1; cdr3_length: 14; d_call: .; v_call: TRBV7-9; cdr3_aa: CASSRGEENTEAFF; cdr3_nt: TGTGCCAGCAGTAGGGGGGAGGAGAACACTGAAGCTTTCTTT
clone_size: .; j_call: TRBJ2-7; cdr3_length: 11; d_call: .; v_call: TRBV29-1; cdr3_aa: CSAGRPYEQYF; cdr3_nt: TGCAGCGCCGGGAGACCCTACGAGCAGTACTTC
clone_size: few; j_call: TRBJ2-1; cdr3_length: 13; d_call: .; v_call: TRBV7-9; cdr3_aa: CASSLQTGNEQFF; cdr3_nt: TGTGCCAGCAGCTTACAAACTGGCAATGAGCAGTTCTTC
clone_size: few; j_call: TRBJ2-1; cdr3_length: 17; d_call: TRBD2; v_call: TRBV14; cdr3_aa: CASSRKLAGVAYNEQFF; cdr3_nt: TGTGCCAGCAGCCGAAAACTAGCGGGAGTGGCCTACAATGAGCAGTTCTTC
clone_size: few; j_call: TRBJ1-1; cdr3_length: 15; d_call: .; v_call: TRBV18; cdr3_aa: CASSLLKGEYTEAFF; cdr3_nt: TGTGCCAGCTCACTCCTGAAGGGGGAGTATACTGAAGCTTTCTTT
clone_size: .; j_call: TRBJ2-3; cdr3_length: 16; d_call: TRBD2; v_call: TRBV20-1; cdr3_aa: CSATSSGRALADTQYF; cdr3_nt: TGCAGTGCTACCTCTAGCGGGAGGGCCCTCGCAGATACGCAGTATTTT
clone_size: .; j_call: TRBJ2-7; cdr3_length: 15; d_call: .; v_call: TRBV5-1; cdr3_aa: CASSVNFALSSEQYF; cdr3_nt: TGCGCCAGCAGCGTAAACTTCGCGCTCTCGTCCGAGCAGTACTTC
clone_size: .; j_call: TRBJ2-7; cdr3_length: 16; d_call: TRBD2; v_call: TRBV28; cdr3_aa: CASSLASAGGLYEQYF; cdr3_nt: TGTGCCAGCAGTTTAGCCAGTGCGGGAGGCTTATACGAGCAGTACTTC
clone_size: few; j_call: TRBJ2-7; cdr3_length: 11; d_call: .; v_call: TRBV20-1; cdr3_aa: CSAPGTYEQYF; cdr3_nt: TGCAGTGCACCCGGAACCTACGAGCAGTACTTC
clone_size: .; j_call: TRBJ2-7; cdr3_length: 16; d_call: TRBD2; v_call: TRBV27; cdr3_aa: CASSSLAGGSLEEQYF; cdr3_nt: TGTGCCAGCAGTTCACTAGCGGGAGGTTCCCTGGAGGAGCAGTACTTC
clone_size: .; j_call: TRBJ2-3; cdr3_length: 13; d_call: .; v_call: TRBV5-1; cdr3_aa: CASSLYSADTQYF; cdr3_nt: TGCGCCAGCAGCTTATACAGCGCAGATACGCAGTATTTT
clone_size: .; j_call: TRBJ2-7; cdr3_length: 16; d_call: .; v_call: TRBV6-2/TRBV6-3; cdr3_aa: CASRHLRTESSYEQYF; cdr3_nt: TGTGCCAGCAGACACCTACGGACGGAGAGCTCCTACGAGCAGTACTTC
clone_size: once; j_call: TRBJ2-2; cdr3_length: 15; d_call: TRBD1; v_call: TRBV5-1; cdr3_aa: CASSFTGGGTGELFF; cdr3_nt: TGCGCCAGCAGCTTCACAGGGGGAGGAACCGGGGAGCTGTTTTTT
clone_size: few; j_call: TRBJ2-5; cdr3_length: 16; d_call: TRBD2; v_call: TRBV27; cdr3_aa: CASSFRRTSPNETQYF; cdr3_nt: TGTGCCAGCAGTTTTAGGAGGACTAGCCCAAATGAGACCCAGTACTTC